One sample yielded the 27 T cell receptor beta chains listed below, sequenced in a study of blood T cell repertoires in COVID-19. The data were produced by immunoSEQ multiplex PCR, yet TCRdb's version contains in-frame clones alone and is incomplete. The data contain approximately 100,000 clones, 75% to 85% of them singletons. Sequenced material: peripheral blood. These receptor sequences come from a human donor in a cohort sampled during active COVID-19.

CDR3 sequence reads: CATSDGQGYNQPQHF. CDR3 bases: TGTGCCACCAGTGATGGACAGGGTTACAATCAGCCCCAGCATTTT. This chain connects TRBV24-1 to TRBJ1-5, with 8 bases identical to TRBD1. CDR3 length: 15 residues. Germline V lookup: CDR1 KGHDR, CDR2 SFDVKD. V was clipped by 3 bases and J by 3 bases; unmatched bases: 3.

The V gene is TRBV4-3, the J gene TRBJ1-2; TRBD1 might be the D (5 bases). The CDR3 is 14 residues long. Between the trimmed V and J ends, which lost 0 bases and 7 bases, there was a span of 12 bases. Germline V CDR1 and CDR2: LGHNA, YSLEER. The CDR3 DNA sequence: TGCGCCAGCAGCCAAGATCGGGAGGGGTTTGGCTACACCTTC. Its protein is CASSQDREGFGYTF.

CDR3 residues: CASSLGGQQETQYF. The CDR3, as DNA: TGCGCCAGCAGCTTGGGGGGACAGCAAGAGACCCAGTACTTC. This chain uses TRBV5-1 with TRBJ2-5, with 7 bases aligning to TRBD1. The V segment lost 0 bases and the J segment 2 bases; nucleotides outside the gene matches: 1. Germline values: CDR1 SGHRS, CDR2 YFSETQ. The CDR3 loop spans 14 amino acids.

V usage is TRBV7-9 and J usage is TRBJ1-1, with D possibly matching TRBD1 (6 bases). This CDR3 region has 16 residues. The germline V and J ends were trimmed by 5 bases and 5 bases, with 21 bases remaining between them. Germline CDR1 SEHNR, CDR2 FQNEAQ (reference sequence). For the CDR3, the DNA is TGTGCCAGCAGCCACCGGGCGGGGGCGCGACTTACTGAAGCTTTCTTT. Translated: CASSHRAGARLTEAFF.

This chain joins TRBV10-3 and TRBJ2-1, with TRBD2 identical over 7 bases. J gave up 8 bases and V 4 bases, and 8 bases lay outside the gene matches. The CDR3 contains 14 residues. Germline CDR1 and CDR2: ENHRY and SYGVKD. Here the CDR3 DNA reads TGTGCCATCAGTGTGGGCGGGAGTTTCTATGAGCAGTTCTTC. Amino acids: CAISVGGSFYEQFF.

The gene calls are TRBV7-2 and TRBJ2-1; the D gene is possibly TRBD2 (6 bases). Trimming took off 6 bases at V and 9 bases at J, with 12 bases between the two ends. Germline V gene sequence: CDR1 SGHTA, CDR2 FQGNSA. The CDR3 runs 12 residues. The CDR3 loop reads CASRKAEGEQFF. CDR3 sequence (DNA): TGTGCCAGCAGAAAAGCGGAGGGTGAGCAGTTCTTC.

CDR3 nucleotides: TGCGCCAGCAGCCACGCCTCGGGTGCCGACAACTATGGCTACACCTTC. Its translation: CASSHASGADNYGYTF. The rearrangement links TRBV4-3 to TRBJ1-2, with no clear D. This CDR3 is 16 amino acids long. Trimming took off 3 bases at V and 2 bases at J, with 16 bases between the two ends. In germline, CDR1 is LGHNA, CDR2 YSLEER.

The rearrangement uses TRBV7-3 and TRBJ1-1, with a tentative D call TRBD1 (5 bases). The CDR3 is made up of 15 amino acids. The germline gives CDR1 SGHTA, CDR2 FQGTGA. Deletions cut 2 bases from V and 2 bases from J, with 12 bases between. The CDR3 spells CASSLRGDRNTEAFF. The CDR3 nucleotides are TGTGCCAGCAGCTTACGGGGGGATCGAAACACTGAAGCTTTCTTT.

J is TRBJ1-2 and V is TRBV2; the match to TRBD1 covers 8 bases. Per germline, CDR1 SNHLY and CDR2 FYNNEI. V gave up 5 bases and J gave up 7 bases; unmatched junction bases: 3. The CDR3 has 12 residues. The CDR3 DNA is TGTGCCAGCAGTTCAGGGGGCGGTGGCTACACCTTC. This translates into CASSSGGGGYTF.

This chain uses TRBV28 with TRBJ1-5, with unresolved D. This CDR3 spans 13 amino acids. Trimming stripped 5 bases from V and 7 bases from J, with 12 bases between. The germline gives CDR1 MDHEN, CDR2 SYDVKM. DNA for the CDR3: TGTGCCAGCAGTCCCAGCCCGGGGCAGCCCCAGCATTTT. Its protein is CASSPSPGQPQHF.

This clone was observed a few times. The CDR3 protein is CASSLEGLYEQYF. In nucleotides, the CDR3 is TGCGCCAGCAGCTTGGAGGGACTATACGAGCAGTACTTC. The chain couples TRBV5-1 to TRBJ2-7, with 7 bases identical to TRBD2. Germline CDR1 is SGHRS and CDR2 is YFSETQ. With V trimmed by 0 bases and J by 4 bases, 1 base remained unmatched. CDR3 length: 13 residues.

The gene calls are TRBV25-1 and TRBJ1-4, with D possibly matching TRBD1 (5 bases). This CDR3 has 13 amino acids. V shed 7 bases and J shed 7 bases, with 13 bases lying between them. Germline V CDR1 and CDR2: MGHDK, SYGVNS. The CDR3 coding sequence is TGTGCCAGCAAGACAGAAGGTTTTGAAAAACTGTTTTTT. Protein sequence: CASKTEGFEKLFF.

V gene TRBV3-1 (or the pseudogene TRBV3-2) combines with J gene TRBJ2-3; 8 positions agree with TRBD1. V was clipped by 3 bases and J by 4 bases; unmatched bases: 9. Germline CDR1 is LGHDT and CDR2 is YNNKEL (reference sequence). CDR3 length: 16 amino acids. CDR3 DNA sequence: TGTGCCAGCAGCCAGTCAGGGGGCGCGGTTGCAGATACGCAGTATTTT. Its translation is CASSQSGGAVADTQYF.

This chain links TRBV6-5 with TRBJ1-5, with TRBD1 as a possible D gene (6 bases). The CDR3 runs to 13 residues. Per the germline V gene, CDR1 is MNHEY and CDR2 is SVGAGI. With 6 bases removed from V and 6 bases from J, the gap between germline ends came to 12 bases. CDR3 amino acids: CASRGAHGQPQHF. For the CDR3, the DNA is TGTGCCAGCAGGGGGGCGCATGGTCAGCCCCAGCATTTT.

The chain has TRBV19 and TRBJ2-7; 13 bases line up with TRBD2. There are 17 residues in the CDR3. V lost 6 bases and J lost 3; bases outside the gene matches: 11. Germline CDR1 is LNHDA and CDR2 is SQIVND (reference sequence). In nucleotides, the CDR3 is TGTGCCAGTAGCGCCCCGGGGACTAGCGGGAAACTCTACGAGCAGTACTTC. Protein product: CASSAPGTSGKLYEQYF.

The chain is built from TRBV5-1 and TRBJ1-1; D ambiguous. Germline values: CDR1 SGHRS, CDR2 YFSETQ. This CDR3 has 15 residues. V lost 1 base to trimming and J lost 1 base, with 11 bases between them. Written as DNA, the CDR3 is TGCGCCAGCAGCTTGTTTTGGGGAGGGAACACTGAAGCTTTCTTT. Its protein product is CASSLFWGGNTEAFF.

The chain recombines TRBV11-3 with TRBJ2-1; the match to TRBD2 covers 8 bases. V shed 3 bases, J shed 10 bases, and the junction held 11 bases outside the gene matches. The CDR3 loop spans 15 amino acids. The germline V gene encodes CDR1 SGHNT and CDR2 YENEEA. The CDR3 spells CASSFLAGGSNEQFF. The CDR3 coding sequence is TGTGCCAGCAGCTTTCTCGCGGGAGGCTCGAACGAGCAGTTCTTC. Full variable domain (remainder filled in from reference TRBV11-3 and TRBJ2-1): EAGVVQSPRYKIIEKKQPVAFWCNPISGHNTLYWYLQNLGQGPELLIRYENEEAVDDSQLPKDRFSAERLKGVDSTLKIQPAELGDSAVYLCASSFLAGGSNEQFFGPGTRLTVL.

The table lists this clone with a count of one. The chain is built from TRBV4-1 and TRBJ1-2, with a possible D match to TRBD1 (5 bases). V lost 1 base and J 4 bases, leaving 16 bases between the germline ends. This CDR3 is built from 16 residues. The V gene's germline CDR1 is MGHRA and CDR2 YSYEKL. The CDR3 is CASSQVAGGSLYGYTF. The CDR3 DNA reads TGCGCCAGCAGCCAAGTCGCGGGGGGATCTCTCTATGGCTACACCTTC.

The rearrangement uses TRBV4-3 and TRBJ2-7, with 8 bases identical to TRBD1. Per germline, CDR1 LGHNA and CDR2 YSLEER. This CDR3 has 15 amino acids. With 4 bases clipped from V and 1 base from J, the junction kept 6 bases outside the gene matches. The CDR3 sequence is CASSPDRDRSYEQYF. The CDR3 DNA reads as TGCGCCAGCAGCCCGGATCGGGACAGGTCCTACGAGCAGTACTTC.

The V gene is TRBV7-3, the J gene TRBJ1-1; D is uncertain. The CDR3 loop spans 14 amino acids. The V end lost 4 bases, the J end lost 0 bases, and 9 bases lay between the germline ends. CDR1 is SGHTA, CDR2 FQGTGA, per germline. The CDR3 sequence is CASSYGAMNTEAFF. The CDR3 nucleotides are TGTGCCAGCAGCTACGGAGCCATGAACACTGAAGCTTTCTTT.

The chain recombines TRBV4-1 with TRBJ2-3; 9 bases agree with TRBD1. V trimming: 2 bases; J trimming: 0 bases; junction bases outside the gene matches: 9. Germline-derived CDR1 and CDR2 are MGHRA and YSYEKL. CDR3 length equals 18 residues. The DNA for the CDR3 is TGCGCCAGCAGCCAATTACAGGGGGCATTTACTAGCACAGATACGCAGTATTTT. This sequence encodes CASSQLQGAFTSTDTQYF.

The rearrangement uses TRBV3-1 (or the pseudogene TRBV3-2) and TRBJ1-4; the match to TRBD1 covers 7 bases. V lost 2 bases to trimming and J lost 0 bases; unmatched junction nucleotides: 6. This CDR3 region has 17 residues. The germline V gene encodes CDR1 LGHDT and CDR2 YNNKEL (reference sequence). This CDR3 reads CASSQTGTVATNEKLFF. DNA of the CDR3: TGTGCCAGCAGCCAAACCGGGACAGTCGCAACTAATGAAAAACTGTTTTTT.

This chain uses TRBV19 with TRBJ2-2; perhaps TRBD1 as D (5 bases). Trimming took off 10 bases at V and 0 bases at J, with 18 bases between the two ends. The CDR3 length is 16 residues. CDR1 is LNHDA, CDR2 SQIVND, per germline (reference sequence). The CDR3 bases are TGTGCCACCTACCAATGGGGCGGAGCGAACACCGGGGAGCTGTTTTTT. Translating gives CATYQWGGANTGELFF.

CDR3 loop: CASSEAGGSTSPLHF. CDR3 nucleotides: TGTGCCAGCAGTGAAGCGGGGGGTTCAACGTCACCCCTCCACTTT. The chain recombines TRBV25-1 with TRBJ1-6; TRBD1 is a possible D gene (5 bases). V shed 2 bases and J shed 10 bases, with 15 bases lying between them. The germline V gene has CDR1 MGHDK and CDR2 SYGVNS. The CDR3 spans 15 residues.

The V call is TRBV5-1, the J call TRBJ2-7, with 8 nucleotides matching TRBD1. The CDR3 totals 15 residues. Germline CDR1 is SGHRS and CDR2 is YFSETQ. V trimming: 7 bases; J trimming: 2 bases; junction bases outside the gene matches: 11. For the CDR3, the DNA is TGCGCCAGCTCCGGTAGGGACAGGTCGGCCTACGAGCAGTACTTC. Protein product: CASSGRDRSAYEQYF. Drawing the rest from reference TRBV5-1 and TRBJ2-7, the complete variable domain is KAGVTQTPRYLIKTRGQQVTLSCSPISGHRSVSWYQQTPGQGLQFLFEYFSETQRNKGNFPGRFSGRQFSNSRSEMNVSTLELGDSALYLCASSGRDRSAYEQYFGPGTRLTVT.

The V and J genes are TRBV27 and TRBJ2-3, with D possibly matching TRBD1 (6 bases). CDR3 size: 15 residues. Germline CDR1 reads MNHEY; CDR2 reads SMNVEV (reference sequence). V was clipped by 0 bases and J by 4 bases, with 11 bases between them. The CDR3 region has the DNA TGTGCCAGCAGTTTATCCCTACAGGGACCAGATACGCAGTATTTT. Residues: CASSLSLQGPDTQYF.

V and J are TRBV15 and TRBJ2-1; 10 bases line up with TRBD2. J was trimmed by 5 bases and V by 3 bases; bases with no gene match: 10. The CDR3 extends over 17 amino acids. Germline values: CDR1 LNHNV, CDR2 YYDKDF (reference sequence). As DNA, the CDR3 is TGTGCCACCAGCAGCCCCCTGCTAGCGGGGGCCCACAATGAGCAGTTCTTC. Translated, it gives CATSSPLLAGAHNEQFF.